These 27 T cell receptor beta chains were all obtained from the same sample, sequenced in a study of T cell repertoires in cytomegalovirus infection. MiXCR, run by TCRdb on the reads, gives a single entry per CDR3 protein. Altogether a few hundred thousand distinct CDR3 sequences are present, approximately 13% being singletons, with the ten largest covering 8.8%. The sample taken for sequencing was PBMCs. The receptor source for this set is a human donor in good health (CMV status not recorded). Some clones in this sample may be carry-over from other donors' samples.

The chain couples TRBV12-3 or TRBV12-4 to TRBJ2-1; 12 bases fit TRBD2. The trim removed 5 bases at V and 6 bases at J, leaving 5 bases unmatched. CDR3 length: 15 residues. The CDR3 reads CASSRASGGVNEQFF. The CDR3 DNA follows: TGTGCCAGCAGTCGGGCTAGCGGGGGGGTCAATGAGCAGTTCTTC.

CDR3 protein: CASSSPGQGDFGANVLTF. CDR3 bases: TGTGCCAGCAGCTCCCCGGGACAGGGAGATTTTGGGGCCAACGTCCTGACTTTC. The V gene is TRBV7-6, the J gene TRBJ2-6; 9 positions match TRBD1. J lost 3 bases, V lost 4 bases, and 10 bases had no gene match. The CDR3 covers 18 residues. CDR1 is SGHVS and CDR2 is FNYEAQ in the germline V gene.

This clonotype was counted ten times or more. The rearrangement links TRBV29-1 to TRBJ1-6, with D tentatively TRBD1 (5 bases). V was cut by 5 bases and J by 10 bases, with 15 bases left in between. From germline, CDR1 is SQVTM and CDR2 ANQGSEA. This CDR3 region has 13 residues. The CDR3 nucleotides read TGCAGCGTTCGGGACCGGGCGGAATCACCCCTCCACTTT. It is translated as CSVRDRAESPLHF.

This clonotype appeared a few times. V and J are TRBV19 and TRBJ1-5; TRBD1 might be the D (5 bases). Trimming took 7 bases from V and 2 from J, leaving 12 bases between them. Germline V gives CDR1 LNHDA, CDR2 SQIVND (reference sequence). The CDR3 runs 14 residues. The CDR3 coding sequence is TGTGCCAGTACCCAACTAGGGGGCAATCAGCCCCAGCATTTT. Protein product: CASTQLGGNQPQHF.

This clonotype has just a few counts. The chain joins TRBV12-2 to TRBJ1-1. TRBV12-2 is termed a pseudogene. CDR3 length equals 14 residues. Here the CDR3 DNA reads TGTGCAAGTCGCGTCGGGGACATGAACACTGAAGCTTTCTTT. Encoded protein: CASRVGDMNTEAFF.

This clonotype was counted once. This sequence joins TRBV12-3 or TRBV12-4 and TRBJ2-3; D is unclear. V was shortened by 4 bases and J by 2 bases, with 16 bases between the two germline ends. The CDR3 is 16 residues long. In DNA form, the CDR3 reads TGTGCCAGCAGTTCCCCTCTTAGGGTACCCACAGATACGCAGTATTTT. This sequence encodes CASSSPLRVPTDTQYF.

The V gene is TRBV7-3, the J gene TRBJ2-1; D uncertain. Trimming removed 3 bases from V and 6 bases from J, with 15 bases in between. The germline V gene encodes CDR1 SGHTA and CDR2 FQGTGA. The CDR3 is 15 residues long. The DNA for the CDR3 is TGTGCCAGCAGCTTCGGCGGCCTGAACCTCAATGAGCAGTTCTTC. This sequence encodes CASSFGGLNLNEQFF.

There are many counts of this clonotype. The V and J genes are TRBV7-8 and TRBJ1-1; 8 bases fit TRBD1. This CDR3 comprises 15 residues. Germline trimming cut 2 bases from V and 3 bases from J; bases unmatched to any gene: 5. CDR1 and CDR2 from the germline V gene are SGHVS and FQNEAQ. As DNA, the CDR3 is TGTGCCAGCAGCTTAAGAGACAGGGGTTACACTGAAGCTTTCTTT. Translation gives CASSLRDRGYTEAFF. Supplemented by reference TRBV7-8 and TRBJ1-1, the full variable domain reads GAGVSQSPRYKVAKRGQDVALRCDPISGHVSLFWYQQALGQGPEFLTYFQNEAQLDKSGLPSDRFFAERPEGSVSTLKIQRTQQEDSAVYLCASSLRDRGYTEAFFGQGTRLTVV.

Ten or more counts support this clonotype. The rearrangement uses TRBV4-1 and TRBJ1-5, with D maybe TRBD1 (5 bases). The CDR3 loop spans 18 amino acids. The germline gives CDR1 MGHRA, CDR2 YSYEKL. The V gene lost 0 bases and the J gene lost 5 bases, with 20 bases spanning the gap. DNA of the CDR3: TGCGCCAGCAGCCAAGATTTTGGGAGAGGCTTAGGGGATCAGCCCCAGCATTTT. Amino acid sequence: CASSQDFGRGLGDQPQHF.

V usage is TRBV20-1 and J usage is TRBJ2-5; D is uncertain. Trimming removed 5 bases from V and 2 bases from J, with 12 bases in between. The germline V gene has CDR1 DFQATT and CDR2 SNEGSKA (reference sequence). This CDR3 has 13 amino acids. The CDR3: CSAGGREQETQYF. CDR3 DNA: TGCAGTGCTGGTGGGCGTGAACAAGAGACCCAGTACTTC.

This clonotype was recorded many times. This sequence joins TRBV7-9 and TRBJ2-7, with 8 nucleotides matching TRBD2. Germline lookup yields CDR1 SEHNR and CDR2 FQNEAQ (reference sequence). The J segment lost 2 bases and the V segment lost 5 bases, leaving 8 bases of the junction unmatched. This CDR3 comprises 15 residues. CDR3 in DNA: TGTGCCAGCAGCCCCGGGAGGGAGGGAACCTACGAGCAGTACTTC. The encoded protein is CASSPGREGTYEQYF.

V and J are TRBV5-1 and TRBJ1-1; the D is unclear. The V gene's germline CDR1 is SGHRS and CDR2 YFSETQ. Between the trimmed V and J ends, which lost 0 bases and 2 bases, there was a span of 8 bases. The CDR3 extends over 14 amino acids. CDR3 region: CASSLAWGNTEAFF. Written as DNA, the CDR3 is TGCGCCAGCAGCTTGGCTTGGGGAAACACTGAAGCTTTCTTT.

This clonotype came up a few times. The chain has TRBV28 and TRBJ2-7; 7 bases align to TRBD2. The CDR3 is 13 amino acids. From germline, CDR1 is MDHEN and CDR2 SYDVKM. V was clipped by 5 bases and J by 6 bases; unmatched bases: 7. The CDR3 sequence: CASSRGAGLEQYF. CDR3 in DNA: TGTGCCAGCAGTAGGGGAGCGGGACTCGAGCAGTACTTC.

This clonotype was seen repeatedly, ten times or more. This chain joins TRBV6-5 and TRBJ1-2; tentative D call: TRBD1 (6 bases). This CDR3 spans 14 amino acids. V was pared by 2 bases and J by 6 bases, with 13 bases between. Germline-derived CDR1 and CDR2 are MNHEY and SVGAGI. The CDR3 loop reads CASSYMGGADGYTF. CDR3 coding DNA: TGTGCCAGCAGTTACATGGGGGGCGCGGATGGCTACACCTTC.

This clonotype was picked up many times. The chain links TRBV7-2 to TRBJ2-3; weak D call: TRBD2 (5 bases). Germline CDR1 reads SGHTA; CDR2 reads FQGNSA. V shed 5 bases and J shed 7 bases, with 22 bases lying between them. There are 16 residues in the CDR3. Written as DNA, the CDR3 is TGTGCCAGCAGCACATCCCTTAGCGAACCGAGGCATACGCAGTATTTT. As protein: CASSTSLSEPRHTQYF.

This clonotype has at least ten counts. The chain combines TRBV11-2 with TRBJ2-3; the D is unclear. This CDR3 contains 13 residues. V lost 5 bases to trimming and J lost 2 bases, with 8 bases between them. Germline assignment: CDR1 SGHAT and CDR2 FQNNGV. The CDR3: CASSTMNTDTQYF. In DNA, the CDR3 is TGTGCCAGCAGCACCATGAACACAGATACGCAGTATTTT.

This clonotype appeared a few times. The chain couples TRBV12-3 or TRBV12-4 to TRBJ2-3; TRBD2 might be the D (5 bases). The CDR3 totals 16 residues. V shed 5 bases and J shed 1 base, with 16 bases lying between them. This CDR3 reads CASSPLWSGRTDTQYF. The CDR3 bases are TGTGCCAGCAGTCCTCTTTGGAGCGGCCGCACAGATACGCAGTATTTT.

This clonotype has just a few counts. This chain uses TRBV11-2 with TRBJ1-1; perhaps TRBD1 as D (5 bases). Germline V gene lookup returns CDR1 SGHAT and CDR2 FQNNGV. V lost 4 bases and J 0 bases, leaving 12 bases between the germline ends. The CDR3 spans 15 residues. The CDR3 here is CASSSATVMNTEAFF. CDR3 nucleotides: TGTGCCAGCAGCTCCGCGACAGTCATGAACACTGAAGCTTTCTTT.

The chain has TRBV20-1 and TRBJ1-5; no firm D call. V lost 2 bases to trimming and J lost 6 bases, with 14 bases between them. The germline gives CDR1 DFQATT, CDR2 SNEGSKA (reference sequence). CDR3 length: 14 residues. The CDR3 DNA follows: TGCAGTGCTAGAATCGGGGTTGGCAGTCAGCCCCAGCATTTT. Amino acid sequence: CSARIGVGSQPQHF.

This chain joins TRBV20-1 and TRBJ1-5; D gene unclear. The ends were cut back, 0 bases at V and 3 bases at J, with 18 bases in the middle. The CDR3 is 17 residues long. Germline V gives CDR1 DFQATT, CDR2 SNEGSKA (reference sequence). Written as DNA, the CDR3 is TGCAGTGCTAGAGATCCCGGTAGTCAGGCGATCAATCAGCCCCAGCATTTT. It encodes CSARDPGSQAINQPQHF.

CDR3 coding DNA: TGTGCCAGCCGGGACAGGGATTTTTATCAGCCCCAGCATTTT. It is translated as CASRDRDFYQPQHF. This chain uses TRBV27 with TRBJ1-5, with 9 bases matching TRBD1. V dropped 8 bases and J dropped 5; count of bases not matched to a gene: 7. CDR1 is MNHEY, CDR2 SMNVEV, per germline (reference sequence). The length of the CDR3 is 14 residues.

In DNA form, the CDR3 reads TGTGCCACTTCATCTGCGGGGACAACCTACGAGCAGTACTTC. It yields the protein CATSSAGTTYEQYF. The chain links TRBV2 to TRBJ2-7; either TRBD1 or TRBD2 may supply D (6 bases each). CDR3 size: 14 residues. Germline loops: CDR1 SNHLY, CDR2 FYNNEI. V lost 10 bases and J 2 bases, leaving 18 bases between the germline ends.

This clonotype was observed a handful of times. The genes are TRBV9 and TRBJ1-2; the D gene is possibly TRBD1 (5 bases). CDR3 length: 11 amino acids. Trimming shortened V by 7 bases and J by 8 bases, and 12 bases separated the two germline ends. Germline V gene lookup returns CDR1 SGDLS and CDR2 YYNGEE. CDR3 amino acids: CASQDSTGYTF. The CDR3 DNA reads TGTGCCAGCCAAGACAGCACGGGCTACACCTTC.

The sample holds a few counts of this clonotype. The V gene is TRBV10-3, the J gene TRBJ2-7, with 9 nucleotides matching TRBD2. From germline, CDR1 is ENHRY and CDR2 SYGVKD. The CDR3 loop spans 18 amino acids. Germline trimming cut 0 bases from V and 0 bases from J; bases unmatched to any gene: 9. CDR3 DNA: TGTGCCATCAGTGAGTCGACTAGCGGAGTCCCTACCTCCTACGAGCAGTACTTC. Its translation: CAISESTSGVPTSYEQYF.

This clonotype was counted a few times. The chain employs TRBV11-2 and TRBJ2-1; 10 bases map to TRBD2. V lost 3 bases, J lost 6 bases, and 8 bases stayed unmatched. The CDR3 length is 16 residues. Germline-derived CDR1 and CDR2 are SGHAT and FQNNGV. CDR3 coding DNA: TGTGCCAGCAGCTTCAGAAGCGGGGGGGATGTCAATGAGCAGTTCTTC. It codes for CASSFRSGGDVNEQFF. The whole variable domain, filled in from reference TRBV11-2 and TRBJ2-1, reads EAGVAQSPRYKIIEKRQSVAFWCNPISGHATLYWYQQILGQGPKLLIQFQNNGVVDDSQLPKDRFSAERLKGVDSTLKIQPAKLEDSAVYLCASSFRSGGDVNEQFFGPGTRLTVL.

This clonotype came up many times. The chain combines TRBV19 with TRBJ1-4, with D perhaps TRBD1 (5 bases). V was trimmed by 5 bases and J by 7 bases, leaving 23 bases between them. Germline loops: CDR1 LNHDA, CDR2 SQIVND (reference sequence). The CDR3 runs 17 residues. The CDR3: CASSLLGTSPGGEKLFF. In DNA form, the CDR3 reads TGTGCCAGTAGTCTCCTAGGGACCAGCCCCGGGGGTGAAAAACTGTTTTTT.

This clonotype was seen ten or more times. The J gene is TRBJ2-5, the V gene TRBV7-2; 8 positions match TRBD2. CDR3 length: 15 amino acids. Germline loops: CDR1 SGHTA, CDR2 FQGNSA. Trimming at V came to 5 bases and at J to 0 bases, leaving 5 bases not matched to a gene. Written as DNA, the CDR3 is TGTGCCAGCAGCCCGGGGGGGGGCAACCAAGAGACCCAGTACTTC. Translation gives CASSPGGGNQETQYF.